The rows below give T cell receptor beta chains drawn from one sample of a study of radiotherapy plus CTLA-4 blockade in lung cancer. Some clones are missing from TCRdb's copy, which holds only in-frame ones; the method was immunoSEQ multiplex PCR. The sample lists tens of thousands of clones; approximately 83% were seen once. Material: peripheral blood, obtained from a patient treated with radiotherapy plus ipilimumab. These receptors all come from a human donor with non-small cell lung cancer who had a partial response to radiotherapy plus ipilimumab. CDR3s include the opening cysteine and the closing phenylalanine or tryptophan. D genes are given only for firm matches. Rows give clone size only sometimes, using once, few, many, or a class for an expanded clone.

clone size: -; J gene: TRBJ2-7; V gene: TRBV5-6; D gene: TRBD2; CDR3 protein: CASSRLAGGTYEQYF; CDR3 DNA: TGTGCCAGCAGCAGACTAGCGGGAGGAACCTACGAGCAGTACTTC
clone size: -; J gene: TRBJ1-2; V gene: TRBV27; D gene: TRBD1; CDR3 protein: CASGDRDINGYTF; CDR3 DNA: TGTGCCAGCGGGGACAGGGATATCAATGGCTACACCTTC
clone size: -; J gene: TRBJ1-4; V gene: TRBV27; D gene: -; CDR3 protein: CASSPRTTNEKLFF; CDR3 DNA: TGTGCCAGCAGTCCAAGGACTACTAATGAAAAACTGTTTTTT
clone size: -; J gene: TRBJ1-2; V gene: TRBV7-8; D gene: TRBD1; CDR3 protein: CASSLNLFGQDYGYTF; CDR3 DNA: TGTGCCAGCAGCTTAAACCTATTCGGACAGGACTATGGCTACACCTTC
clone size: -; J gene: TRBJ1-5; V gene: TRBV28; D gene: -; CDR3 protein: CASTTDRSGQPQHF; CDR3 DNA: TGTGCCAGCACCACCGACAGGAGCGGTCAGCCCCAGCATTTT
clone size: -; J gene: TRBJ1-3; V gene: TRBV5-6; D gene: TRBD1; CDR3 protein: CASSGDRGRRNTIYF; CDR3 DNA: TGTGCCAGCAGCGGGGACAGGGGGCGCAGAAACACCATATATTTT
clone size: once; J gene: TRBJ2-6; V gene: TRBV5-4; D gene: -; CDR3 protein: CASSLTGSGANVLTF; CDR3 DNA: TGTGCCAGCAGCTTGACAGGGAGCGGGGCCAACGTCCTGACTTTC
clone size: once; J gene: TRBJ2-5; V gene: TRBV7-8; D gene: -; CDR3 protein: CASSLRQGGETQYF; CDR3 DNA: TGTGCCAGCAGCTTAAGGCAGGGCGGCGAGACCCAGTACTTC
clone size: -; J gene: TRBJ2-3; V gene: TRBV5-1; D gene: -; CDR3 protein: CASSLAGLLGTDTQYF; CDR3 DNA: TGCGCCAGCAGCTTGGCCGGACTCCTAGGCACAGATACGCAGTATTTT
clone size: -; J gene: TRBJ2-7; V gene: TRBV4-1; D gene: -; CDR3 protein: CASSQDALQGNHEQYF; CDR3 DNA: TGCGCCAGCAGCCAAGATGCGTTGCAGGGGAACCACGAGCAGTACTTC
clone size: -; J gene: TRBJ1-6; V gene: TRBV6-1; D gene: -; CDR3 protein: CASSETGRSPLHF; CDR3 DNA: TGTGCCAGCAGTGAGACGGGGAGGTCACCCCTCCACTTT
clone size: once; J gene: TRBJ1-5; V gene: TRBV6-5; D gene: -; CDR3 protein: CASSTGRVNQPQHF; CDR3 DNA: TGTGCCAGCAGTACGGGCAGGGTCAATCAGCCCCAGCATTTT
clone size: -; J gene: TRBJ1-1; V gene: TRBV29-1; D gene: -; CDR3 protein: CSVEGHVNTEAFF; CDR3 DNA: TGCAGCGTTGAAGGACATGTGAACACTGAAGCTTTCTTT
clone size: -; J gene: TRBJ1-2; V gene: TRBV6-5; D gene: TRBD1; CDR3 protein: CASSLRDRESYGYTF; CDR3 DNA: TGTGCCAGCAGCCTCCGGGACAGGGAATCCTATGGCTACACCTTC
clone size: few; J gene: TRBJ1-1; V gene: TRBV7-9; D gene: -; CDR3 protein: CASSRISRARTEAFF; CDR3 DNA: TGTGCCAGCAGCCGTATTAGCAGGGCAAGGACTGAAGCTTTCTTT
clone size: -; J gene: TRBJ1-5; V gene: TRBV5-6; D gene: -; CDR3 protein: CASSPQGSNQPQHF; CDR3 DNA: TGTGCCAGCAGCCCACAGGGAAGCAATCAGCCCCAGCATTTT
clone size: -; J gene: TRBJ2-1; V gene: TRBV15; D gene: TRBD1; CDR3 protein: CATSTGQGTNEQFF; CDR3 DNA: TGTGCCACCAGCACAGGACAGGGCACCAATGAGCAGTTCTTC
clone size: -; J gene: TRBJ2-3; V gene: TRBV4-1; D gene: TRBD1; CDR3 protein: CASSQPYGQAVRDTQYF; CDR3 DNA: TGCGCCAGCAGCCAACCTTACGGACAGGCCGTTAGAGATACGCAGTATTTT
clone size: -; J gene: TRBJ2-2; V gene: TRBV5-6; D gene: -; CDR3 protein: CASSLAGVGELFF; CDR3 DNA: TGTGCCAGCAGCTTGGCAGGGGTAGGGGAGCTGTTTTTT
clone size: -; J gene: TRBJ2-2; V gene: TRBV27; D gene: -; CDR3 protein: CASRVEGGTGELFF; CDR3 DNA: TGTGCCAGCCGAGTCGAGGGAGGCACCGGGGAGCTGTTTTTT
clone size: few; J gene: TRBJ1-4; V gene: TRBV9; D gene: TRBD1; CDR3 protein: CASSVGNRGREKLFF; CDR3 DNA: TGTGCCAGCAGCGTTGGGAACAGGGGTCGGGAAAAACTGTTTTTT
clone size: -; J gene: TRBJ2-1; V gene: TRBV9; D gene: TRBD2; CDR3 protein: CASSQLSGSRAEQFF; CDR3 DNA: TGTGCCAGCAGCCAACTTAGCGGGAGCCGGGCTGAGCAGTTCTTC
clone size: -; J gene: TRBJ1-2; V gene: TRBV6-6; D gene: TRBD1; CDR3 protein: CASRDRGQGLYGYTF; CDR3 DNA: TGTGCCAGCAGGGACCGGGGACAGGGACTCTATGGCTACACCTTC
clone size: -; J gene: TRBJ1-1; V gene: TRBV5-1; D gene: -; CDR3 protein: CASSLTGAMNTEAFF; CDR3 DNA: TGCGCCAGCAGCTTGACAGGAGCCATGAACACTGAAGCTTTCTTT
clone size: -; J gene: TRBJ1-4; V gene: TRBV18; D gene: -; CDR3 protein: CASSSLGAGAYNEKLFF; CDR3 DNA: TGTGCCAGCTCATCATTGGGTGCAGGGGCGTATAATGAAAAACTGTTTTTT